What follows are 25 T cell receptor beta chains derived from one specimen sequenced in a study of blood T cells in healthy people across ages. For the second PCR, which ran for roughly 7 to 11 cycles, a sample-barcoded 5' primer and a J-beta primer mix were used. From the 5' RACE reads, TCRdb called clonotypes with MiXCR, one entry per CDR3 protein. Among 870,000 or so distinct CDR3 sequences listed, around 30% were seen once. Sample: blood. These receptors were collected from an elderly woman in good health.

This clonotype was picked up one time. This may stem from a read error, because a much larger clone lies one nucleotide away. The chain uses TRBV20-1 and TRBJ2-5, with D perhaps being TRBD1 or TRBD2 (6 bases each). Trimming took 0 bases from V and 2 from J, leaving 10 bases between them. Germline-derived CDR1 and CDR2 are DFQATT and SNEGSKA (reference sequence). The CDR3 has 14 residues. The DNA for the CDR3 is TGCAGTGCTAGAGATGGGGGGCAACAAGAGACCCAGTACTTC. It codes for CSARDGGQQETQYF.

The table lists this clonotype with many counts. V is TRBV6-2 or TRBV6-3 and J is TRBJ2-1; D gene uncertain. CDR1 is MNHEY and CDR2 is SVGEGT in the germline V gene. CDR3 length: 14 amino acids. V gave up 4 bases and J gave up 0 bases, with 7 bases separating them. In nucleotides, the CDR3 is TGTGCCAGCAGTTGGGAATTCTCCTACAATGAGCAGTTCTTC. Amino acids: CASSWEFSYNEQFF.

In the case of this clonotype: Germline and junction disagree at one end, which may indicate a read error. This chain connects TRBV12-3 or TRBV12-4 to TRBJ2-2; 11 positions match TRBD1. There are 15 residues in the CDR3. The CDR3 is CASSPTGQGAGERFF. The CDR3 DNA reads as TGTGCCAGCAGTCCAACCGGACAGGGGGCGGGGGAGCGGTTTTTT.

This clonotype occurred many times. This sequence joins TRBV7-2 and TRBJ2-3; the D is unclear. Germline V gene sequence: CDR1 SGHTA, CDR2 FQGNSA. The CDR3 length is 15 residues. V shed 5 bases and J shed 0 bases, with 12 bases lying between them. CDR3 in amino acids: CASSLGTPSTDTQYF. In DNA form, the CDR3 reads TGTGCCAGCAGCCTTGGCACCCCTAGCACAGATACGCAGTATTTT.

This clonotype was seen only a few times. One junction end does not reproduce the germline sequence, and a read error may be involved. J is TRBJ2-3 and V is TRBV20-1; D uncertain. There are 12 residues in the CDR3. Looked up from germline, CDR1 is DFQATT and CDR2 is SNEGSKA (reference sequence). CDR3 nucleotide sequence: TGCAGTGCTAGTGGCAGCACAGATGCGCAGTATTTT. This gives the protein CSASGSTDAQYF.

In this sample, this clonotype turned up many times. The gene calls are TRBV24-1 and TRBJ2-5, with TRBD1 identical over 8 bases. CDR3 length: 16 amino acids. V shed 4 bases and J 4 bases; nucleotides not matched to a gene: 10. CDR1 KGHDR and CDR2 SFDVKD come from the germline V gene. CDR3 sequence (DNA): TGTGCCACCAGTGACCCTCTTGGACAGGGTCGAGAGACCCAGTACTTC. This codes for CATSDPLGQGRETQYF.

The table lists this clonotype with a few counts. A much bigger clone sits one base away, suggesting this may be a read error. The V call is TRBV9, the J call TRBJ2-1, with 10 bases aligning to TRBD2. Gene TRBJ2-7 matches the end of the DNA better, so the J call may be wrong. Germline V gene data show CDR1 as SGDLS and CDR2 as YYNGEE. The CDR3 runs 18 residues. This chain's CDR3 is CASSPRVSGGKLYNEQYF. The CDR3 bases are TGTGCCAGCAGCCCCCGGGTTAGCGGGGGGAAACTTTACAATGAGCAGTACTTC.

This clonotype has ten or more counts. Written as DNA, the CDR3 is TGCAGTGCTACCCATAGCACAGATACGCAGTATTTT. Translating it yields CSATHSTDTQYF. The chain uses TRBV20-1 and TRBJ2-3; D gene ambiguous. Trimming pared 4 bases from V and 0 bases from J, leaving 5 bases between. Germline assignment: CDR1 DFQATT and CDR2 SNEGSKA (reference sequence). This CDR3 contains 12 residues.

This clonotype was picked up many times. This rearrangement joins TRBV6-5 to TRBJ1-5; the D gene is possibly TRBD1 (6 bases). This CDR3 contains 14 residues. Trimming left V 0 bases short and J 7 bases short, with 10 bases between. Looked up from germline, CDR1 is MNHEY and CDR2 is SVGAGI. The CDR3 reads CASSYSTRGQPQHF. The CDR3 bases are TGTGCCAGCAGTTACTCGACAAGGGGGCAGCCCCAGCATTTT.

The chain couples TRBV2 to TRBJ1-5; unclear D gene. The germline CDR1 and CDR2 sequences are SNHLY and FYNNEI. V gave up 6 bases and J gave up 0 bases, with 9 bases separating them. The CDR3 spans 14 residues. The CDR3 is CASRKDFSNQPQHF. CDR3 nucleotides: TGTGCCAGCAGAAAGGACTTTAGCAATCAGCCCCAGCATTTT.

This sequence joins TRBV7-2 and TRBJ1-1; 7 bases are shared with TRBD1. J was trimmed by 8 bases and V by 7 bases; bases with no gene match: 7. The CDR3 spans 12 residues. Looked up from germline, CDR1 is SGHTA and CDR2 is FQGNSA. CDR3 in DNA: TGTGCCAGCAAGCGACAGGGTGGGGAAGCTTTCTTT. Translated, it gives CASKRQGGEAFF.

Worth noting for this clonotype: A single base separates this from a much larger clone, so it may be a read error. The chain combines TRBV12-3 or TRBV12-4 with TRBJ2-5; unclear D gene. V dropped 6 bases and J dropped 11 bases, with 19 bases sitting between them. This CDR3 is built from 13 residues. Here the CDR3 DNA reads TGTGCCAGCAGACTCGGTGGCGGAAGTGAGCAGTACTTC. Its protein is CASRLGGGSEQYF.

The table lists this clonotype with many counts. One base away lies a much larger clone, so this may be a sequencing read error. This sequence joins TRBV20-1 and TRBJ2-7; TRBD1 is a possible D gene (5 bases). The CDR3 runs 12 residues. Germline CDR1 and CDR2: DFQATT and SNEGSKA (reference sequence). For the CDR3, the DNA is TGCAGGGCCCAGTCAGGGTCCTACGAGCAGTACTTC. Its translation is CRAQSGSYEQYF.

Notes on this clonotype: A read error may be the cause here, since a much bigger clone is one base away. The genes are TRBV6-2 or TRBV6-3 and TRBJ2-1; D may correspond to TRBD1 or TRBD2 (5 bases each). The end of the DNA is better explained by TRBJ2-7, so the J call may be wrong. The CDR3 runs to 12 residues. Germline values: CDR1 MNHEY, CDR2 SVGEGT. The CDR3 is CASSGGKNEQYF. CDR3 nucleotide sequence: TGTGCCAGCAGTGGGGGTAAAAATGAGCAGTACTTC.

This clonotype has a handful of counts. The rearrangement uses TRBV5-1 and TRBJ2-5; D might be TRBD1 (5 bases). V was clipped by 4 bases and J by 8 bases, with 18 bases between them. The CDR3 spans 14 residues. CDR1 SGHRS and CDR2 YFSETQ come from the germline V gene. The CDR3 DNA reads as TGCGCCAGCAGCCCCGGCGCAGGGCCCATTACCCAGTACTTC. This sequence encodes CASSPGAGPITQYF.

This clonotype turned up a few times. A much larger clonotype is one base distant, so this may be a read error. J is TRBJ2-3 and V is TRBV4-1; 9 nucleotides line up with TRBD2. This CDR3 has 18 residues. CDR1 and CDR2 (germline): MGHRA, YSYEKL. CDR3 residues: CAGSQGRLAGASTDTQYF. For the CDR3, the DNA is TGCGCCGGCAGCCAAGGACGATTAGCGGGGGCGAGCACAGATACGCAGTATTTT.

This clonotype was counted at least ten times. This chain uses TRBV7-2 with TRBJ2-1; D call uncertain. Germline assignment: CDR1 SGHTA and CDR2 FQGNSA. The CDR3 length is 17 residues. The germline V and J ends were trimmed by 4 bases and 5 bases, with 21 bases remaining between them. The CDR3 loop is CASSSGRLPRAHNEQFF. In nucleotides, the CDR3 is TGTGCCAGCAGCTCCGGCCGACTCCCCCGGGCGCACAATGAGCAGTTCTTC.

This clonotype was picked up many times. The V call is TRBV6-2 or TRBV6-3, the J call TRBJ1-5; 7 positions agree with TRBD1. Germline CDR1 MNHEY, CDR2 SVGEGT. The J segment lost 7 bases and the V segment lost 6 bases, leaving 9 bases of the junction unmatched. The CDR3 runs 14 residues. CDR3 nucleotide sequence: TGTGCCAGCAGCCTTACAGGGGCGGGCCAGCCCCAGCATTTT. This translates into CASSLTGAGQPQHF.

This clonotype came up many times. The chain couples TRBV7-9 to TRBJ2-3; 7 nucleotides line up with TRBD2. Germline lookup yields CDR1 SEHNR and CDR2 FQNEAQ (reference sequence). This CDR3 is built from 16 residues. The ends lost 3 bases at V and 4 bases at J; junction bases unmatched: 10. In DNA, the CDR3 is TGTGCCAGCAGCTTTAATGGACTAGGAGTGGCAGATACGCAGTATTTT. Protein: CASSFNGLGVADTQYF.

A few counts support this clonotype. The chain combines TRBV12-3 or TRBV12-4 with TRBJ2-3; D gene unclear. This CDR3 has 15 residues. V lost 3 bases to trimming and J lost 3 bases, with 13 bases between them. CDR3 in amino acids: CASSFGRVRTDTQYF. The CDR3 DNA reads TGTGCCAGCAGTTTCGGCAGAGTTAGAACAGATACGCAGTATTTT.

This clonotype came up a few times. V is TRBV12-3 or TRBV12-4 and J is TRBJ2-5, with 8 nucleotides matching TRBD2. This CDR3 is built from 13 residues. The trim removed 7 bases at V and 11 bases at J, leaving 12 bases unmatched. CDR3 residues: CASTPPGLGEQYF. CDR3 DNA: TGTGCCAGCACCCCTCCGGGACTAGGAGAGCAGTACTTC.

As for this clonotype: This sequence may be a read error, since a much larger clone differs from it by one base. This chain joins TRBV29-1 and TRBJ2-1, with TRBD1 identical over 9 bases. There are 14 residues in the CDR3. V was pared by 6 bases and J by 10 bases, with 13 bases of the junction left unmatched. The germline CDR1 and CDR2 sequences are SQVTM and ANQGSEA. This chain's CDR3 is CSVSPGQGGDEQFF. The CDR3 coding sequence is TGCAGCGTATCTCCGGGACAGGGAGGCGACGAGCAGTTCTTC.

This clonotype was observed many times. The CDR3 protein is CASEGAGGQEVQETQYF. In nucleotides, the CDR3 is TGTGCCAGCGAGGGGGCAGGCGGCCAAGAAGTCCAAGAGACCCAGTACTTC. The J gene is TRBJ2-5, the V gene TRBV21-1; the table names TRBD1, a call not compared with the DNA. TRBV21-1 is recorded as a pseudogene. The CDR3 is 17 amino acids.

In its sample, this clonotype was seen many times. This rearrangement joins TRBV20-1 to TRBJ2-7; the D gene is possibly TRBD1 (6 bases). This CDR3 has 13 amino acids. Between the trimmed V and J ends, which lost 6 bases and 2 bases, there was a span of 14 bases. The V gene's germline CDR1 is DFQATT and CDR2 SNEGSKA (reference sequence). The CDR3 sequence is CSASQGNTYEQYF. The CDR3, as DNA: TGCAGTGCAAGTCAGGGGAATACCTACGAGCAGTACTTC.

The chain joins TRBV4-2 to TRBJ2-2; D not resolved. This CDR3 comprises 15 residues. Germline V gene data show CDR1 as LGHNA and CDR2 as YNFKEQ. The germline V and J ends were trimmed by 4 bases and 4 bases, with 13 bases remaining between them. The CDR3 is CASSPRAGSTGELFF. The CDR3 DNA sequence: TGTGCCAGCAGCCCGCGCGCTGGGTCCACCGGGGAGCTGTTTTTT.